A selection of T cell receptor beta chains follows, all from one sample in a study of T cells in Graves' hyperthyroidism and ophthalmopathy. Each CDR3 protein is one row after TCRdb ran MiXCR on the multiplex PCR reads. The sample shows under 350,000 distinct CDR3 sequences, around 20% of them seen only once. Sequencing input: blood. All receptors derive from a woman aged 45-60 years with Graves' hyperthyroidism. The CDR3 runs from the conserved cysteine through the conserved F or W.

CDR3: CASSPLLGQGAGTSGEVTDTQYF
V: TRBV12-3/TRBV12-4
J: TRBJ2-3

CDR3: CSADSGNTIYF
V: TRBV20-1
J: TRBJ1-3

CDR3: CASSLSVRNTEAFF
V: TRBV28
J: TRBJ1-1

CDR3: CATKQLAGDNYGYTF
V: TRBV5-1
J: TRBJ1-2

CDR3: CAWSVLHSSEAFF
V: TRBV30
J: TRBJ1-1

CDR3: CASSEASSGARIVSDMQYF
V: TRBV6-1
J: TRBJ2-3

CDR3: CASSLSLAGNNEQFF
V: TRBV28
J: TRBJ2-1

CDR3: CASSQVPSGPGTYNEQFF
V: TRBV3-1
J: TRBJ2-1

CDR3: CASSQGRLDTGELFF
V: TRBV4-1
J: TRBJ2-2

CDR3: CASRLAGGATTQYF
V: TRBV12-3/TRBV12-4
J: TRBJ2-3

CDR3: CAISESTGFEQYF
V: TRBV10-3
J: TRBJ2-7

CDR3: CASSFEWTIETQYF
V: TRBV5-1
J: TRBJ2-5

CDR3: CASSPIGGPYNEQFF
V: TRBV11-2
J: TRBJ2-1

CDR3: CAISESTSGPQREQFF
V: TRBV10-3
J: TRBJ2-1